The rows below give T cell receptor beta chains drawn from one sample of a study of preoperative IRX-2 immunotherapy in early breast cancer. Method: immunoSEQ multiplex PCR; TCRdb's copy keeps in-frame clones and lacks some. Counted here are some 1,200 clones, roughly two thirds occurring once; the ten biggest clones make up roughly 9.2%. Sample: tumor tissue, taken before IRX-2 immunotherapy. Receptors were obtained from a human donor with breast cancer. CDR3s include the opening cysteine and the closing phenylalanine or tryptophan. The D gene is left open where the match is weak. Where a row states a size, it is once, few, many or the class of an expanded clone; other rows omit it.

V: TRBV30
J: TRBJ2-6
size: .
D: .
DNA: TGTGCCTGGGAAGGGGGACCTGGGGCCAACGTCCTGACTTTC
CDR3: CAWEGGPGANVLTF

V: TRBV19
J: TRBJ1-5
size: .
D: .
DNA: TGTGCCGCTAGCGACGGGGGCCCTCGTGGAGCCCAGCATTTT
CDR3: CAASDGGPRGAQHF

V: TRBV11-3
J: TRBJ2-5
size: .
D: TRBD2
DNA: TGTGCCAGCAGCTCCAGACTAGCGGGAGGGCAAGAGACCCAGTACTTC
CDR3: CASSSRLAGGQETQYF

V: TRBV29-1
J: TRBJ1-4
size: .
D: TRBD1
DNA: TGCAGCGTTGGCGCAGGGGGCTCTAATGAAAAACTGTTTTTT
CDR3: CSVGAGGSNEKLFF

V: TRBV10-2
J: TRBJ2-3
size: once
D: .
DNA: TGCGCCAGCAGTGCCGGGACTGGTAGCACAGATACGCAGTATTTT
CDR3: CASSAGTGSTDTQYF

V: TRBV5-1
J: TRBJ1-6
size: .
D: .
DNA: TGCGCCAGCAGCGACGTAAACAGGGTAAAGAATTCACCCCTCCACTTT
CDR3: CASSDVNRVKNSPLHF

V: TRBV28
J: TRBJ1-3
size: .
D: TRBD1
DNA: TGTGCCAGCAGTTCCTCCGTGACAGGGGGAAACACCATATATTTT
CDR3: CASSSSVTGGNTIYF

V: TRBV23-1
J: TRBJ2-7
size: .
D: .
DNA: TGCGCCAGCAGCTCAGGGGGGGCCGACGAGCAGTACTTC
CDR3: CASSSGGADEQYF

V: TRBV30
J: TRBJ1-1
size: few
D: .
DNA: TGTGCCTGGAGCTCGTTATCCCCGAACACTGAAGCTTTCTTT
CDR3: CAWSSLSPNTEAFF

V: TRBV5-1
J: TRBJ2-7
size: once
D: TRBD2
DNA: TGCGCCAGCAGCTTGTTGGGGGGGTCCACCATCTACGAGCAGTACTTC
CDR3: CASSLLGGSTIYEQYF

V: TRBV19
J: TRBJ2-2
size: .
D: .
DNA: TGTGCCAGTAGTTTACAGGGCCCCCCAACCACCGGGGAGCTGTTTTTT
CDR3: CASSLQGPPTTGELFF

V: TRBV28
J: TRBJ1-1
size: .
D: .
DNA: TGTGCCAGCAGTCCTGGGAACAGGAACACTGAAGCTTTCTTT
CDR3: CASSPGNRNTEAFF

V: TRBV11-3
J: TRBJ1-3
size: few
D: TRBD1
DNA: TGTGCCAGCAGTTCTTCTGGGACAGTTGGAAACACCATATATTTT
CDR3: CASSSSGTVGNTIYF

V: TRBV6-8
J: TRBJ1-6
size: once
D: .
DNA: TGTGCCAGCAGTTACAGAGGGTCAGCTAATAATTCACCCCTCCACTTT
CDR3: CASSYRGSANNSPLHF

V: TRBV6-8
J: TRBJ2-7
size: .
D: TRBD2
DNA: TGTGCCAGCGCCGCCGTGGGGGAGGGCGAGCAGTACTTC
CDR3: CASAAVGEGEQYF

V: TRBV19
J: TRBJ1-5
size: .
D: .
DNA: TGTGCCAGTAGTGGGGAGGGAGGCTCCAATCAGCCCCAGCATTTT
CDR3: CASSGEGGSNQPQHF

V: TRBV28
J: TRBJ2-7
size: once
D: .
DNA: TGTGCCAGCAGTTTAGGGGGCTCGATGGGCGAGCAGTACTTC
CDR3: CASSLGGSMGEQYF

V: TRBV7-1
J: TRBJ2-1
size: .
D: TRBD1
DNA: TGTGCCAGCAGCTTGGGACAGGGAGGTATCAATGAGCAGTTCTTC
CDR3: CASSLGQGGINEQFF

V: TRBV6-8
J: TRBJ1-3
size: .
D: .
DNA: TGTGCCAGCAGTGGGGAGGTACTCCTCTCTGGAAACACCATATATTTT
CDR3: CASSGEVLLSGNTIYF

V: TRBV6-8
J: TRBJ2-7
size: .
D: TRBD1
DNA: TGTGCCAGCAGTTCCGGGACAGGTGAATACGAGCAGTACTTC
CDR3: CASSSGTGEYEQYF

V: TRBV6-8
J: TRBJ1-2
size: .
D: .
DNA: TGTGCCAGCAGTTACTGGGGGAACACCCTAGGGAATGGCTACACCTTC
CDR3: CASSYWGNTLGNGYTF

V: TRBV19
J: TRBJ2-3
size: .
D: .
DNA: TGTGCCAGTAGTATTGGCAGGGCTATCTCTGGAGATACGCAGTATTTT
CDR3: CASSIGRAISGDTQYF

V: TRBV16
J: TRBJ1-6
size: few
D: .
DNA: TGTGCCAGCCCCCTCGGTGGTAAGGAGCTCCCTTCCTTTAGCTCCTATAATTCACCCCTCCACTTT
CDR3: CASPLGGKELPSFSSYNSPLHF

V: TRBV11-3
J: TRBJ2-2
size: few
D: .
DNA: TGTGCCAGCAGCTGGGACACCTCCACCGGGGAGCTGTTTTTT
CDR3: CASSWDTSTGELFF

V: TRBV11-3
J: TRBJ2-5
size: .
D: .
DNA: TGTGCCAGCAGCCTTAGCGGAAACCAGGGGGAGACCCAGTACTTC
CDR3: CASSLSGNQGETQYF

V: TRBV10-2
J: TRBJ2-7
size: .
D: .
DNA: TGCGCCAGCAGTGAGGGGCAGACCTACGAGCAGTACTTC
CDR3: CASSEGQTYEQYF

V: TRBV5-1
J: TRBJ1-2
size: .
D: .
DNA: TGCGCCAGCAGTCAAAACACAGACAACTATGGCTACACCTTC
CDR3: CASSQNTDNYGYTF

V: TRBV10-2
J: TRBJ2-5
size: once
D: .
DNA: TGCGCCAGCAGTGGCTTCGAGGGGGAGACCCAGTACTTC
CDR3: CASSGFEGETQYF

V: TRBV10-2
J: TRBJ2-1
size: .
D: .
DNA: TGCGCCAGCAGTGAGAACGGTCTTGAGCAGTTCTTC
CDR3: CASSENGLEQFF

V: TRBV5-1
J: TRBJ2-3
size: .
D: TRBD1
DNA: TGCGCCAGCAGCGCCGGACAGGGTGGCCATACGCAGTATTTT
CDR3: CASSAGQGGHTQYF

V: TRBV11-3
J: TRBJ1-1
size: .
D: TRBD1
DNA: TGTGCCAGCAGCTTGTTGGGTGGGCCACAGGGGGGGACTGAAGCTTTCTTT
CDR3: CASSLLGGPQGGTEAFF

V: TRBV19
J: TRBJ1-1
size: .
D: TRBD1
DNA: TGTGCCAGTACCCCTCTAGACAGGGGGCACACTGAAGCTTTCTTT
CDR3: CASTPLDRGHTEAFF

V: TRBV6-8
J: TRBJ1-5
size: .
D: TRBD1
DNA: TGTGCCAGTTTACAGGGGAACAATCAGCCCCAGCATTTT
CDR3: CASLQGNNQPQHF

V: TRBV18
J: TRBJ1-4
size: .
D: TRBD1
DNA: TGTGCCAGCTCCCAACCGGAGGGGGCAGGGAGTGAAAAACTGTTTTTT
CDR3: CASSQPEGAGSEKLFF

V: TRBV5-1
J: TRBJ1-3
size: .
D: TRBD1
DNA: TGCGCCAGCAGCCCGGGACAGTCCGGAAACACCATATATTTT
CDR3: CASSPGQSGNTIYF

V: TRBV14
J: TRBJ2-5
size: .
D: TRBD1
DNA: TGTGCCAGCAGCCAAGTTCCAGGGGGTATAGGGACCCAGTACTTC
CDR3: CASSQVPGGIGTQYF

V: TRBV11-3
J: TRBJ2-3
size: few
D: TRBD2
DNA: TGTGCCAGCAGCTTACTCAGCGGGACCATCACAGATACGCAGTATTTT
CDR3: CASSLLSGTITDTQYF

V: TRBV5-1
J: TRBJ2-3
size: .
D: .
DNA: TGCGCCAGCAGCTTTGGCGACCCTAGCACAGATACGCAGTATTTT
CDR3: CASSFGDPSTDTQYF

V: TRBV28
J: TRBJ2-7
size: .
D: TRBD2
DNA: TGTGCCAGCAGACCCGCCATGGGCGGGAGAACCTACGAGCAGTACTTC
CDR3: CASRPAMGGRTYEQYF

V: TRBV5-1
J: TRBJ1-3
size: .
D: .
DNA: TGCGCCAGCAGCTTTGACAACTCTGGAAACACCATATATTTT
CDR3: CASSFDNSGNTIYF

V: TRBV5-1
J: TRBJ2-7
size: once
D: TRBD2
DNA: TGCGCCAGCAGCCCGAAGCGGGAGGGCCCATCCTACGAGCAGTACTTC
CDR3: CASSPKREGPSYEQYF

V: TRBV5-1
J: TRBJ2-5
size: .
D: TRBD2
DNA: TGCGCCAGCAGTTTTGGAGGGCTAGCGGGGGCACGGAGAGAGACCCAGTACTTC
CDR3: CASSFGGLAGARRETQYF

V: TRBV22-1
J: TRBJ2-2
size: .
D: .
DNA: TGTGCCAGCAGAACTAGCGGGAGCAGCTCCGGGGAGCTGTTTTTT
CDR3: CASRTSGSSSGELFF

V: TRBV6-8
J: TRBJ2-7
size: .
D: .
DNA: TGTGCCATCAGTAAACAGGGTGATTTAACCTACGAGCAGTACTTC
CDR3: CAISKQGDLTYEQYF

V: TRBV18
J: TRBJ2-5
size: .
D: .
DNA: TGTGCCAGCTCACCAGAGGGATTCGGGACCCAGTACTTC
CDR3: CASSPEGFGTQYF

V: TRBV28
J: TRBJ2-5
size: .
D: .
DNA: TGTGCCAGCAGTTCGGCGACAGTTAAAGAGACCCAGTACTTC
CDR3: CASSSATVKETQYF

V: TRBV30
J: TRBJ2-5
size: .
D: TRBD1
DNA: TGTGCCTGGAGTACACAGGGGTTGACAGAGACCCAGTACTTC
CDR3: CAWSTQGLTETQYF

V: TRBV11-3
J: TRBJ2-2
size: .
D: .
DNA: TGTGCCAGCAGCTTGGGCATTGGCGGCTCGAACACCGGGGAGCTGTTTTTT
CDR3: CASSLGIGGSNTGELFF

V: TRBV18
J: TRBJ1-5
size: once
D: .
DNA: TGTGCCAGCTCACGGGCAGACAATCAGCCCCAGCATTTT
CDR3: CASSRADNQPQHF

V: TRBV11-1
J: TRBJ2-3
size: once
D: .
DNA: TGTGCCAGCAGCTTACGCGGGACAGACCCAGAGGATACGCAGTATTTT
CDR3: CASSLRGTDPEDTQYF

V: TRBV15
J: TRBJ2-5
size: few
D: TRBD1
DNA: TGTGCCACCAGCAGGAAGGGACAGGGTACGGTGACCCAGTACTTC
CDR3: CATSRKGQGTVTQYF

V: TRBV28
J: TRBJ1-1
size: .
D: .
DNA: TGTGCCAGCAGTTTAACCAGGGCCAGAACTGAAGCTTTCTTT
CDR3: CASSLTRARTEAFF

V: TRBV6-8
J: TRBJ1-4
size: few
D: TRBD1
DNA: TGTGCCAGCAGAGGACAGGGGTGGGATGAAAAACTGTTTTTT
CDR3: CASRGQGWDEKLFF

V: TRBV12-5
J: TRBJ2-7
size: .
D: TRBD1
DNA: TGTGCCAGCCGGGACAGGTCCCTCGGGGAGCAGTACTTC
CDR3: CASRDRSLGEQYF

V: TRBV11-3
J: TRBJ2-3
size: .
D: .
DNA: TGTGCCAGCAGCCCCGGAGACGCAACAGATACGCAGTATTTT
CDR3: CASSPGDATDTQYF

V: TRBV29-1
J: TRBJ1-1
size: .
D: .
DNA: TGCAGCGGGGGACACTCAGATGACACTGAAGCTTTCTTT
CDR3: CSGGHSDDTEAFF

V: TRBV28
J: TRBJ1-5
size: few
D: TRBD1
DNA: TGTGCCAGCAGTTATGCAGGGGGCGCGAGCAATCAGCCCCAGCATTTT
CDR3: CASSYAGGASNQPQHF

V: TRBV11-3
J: TRBJ1-1
size: .
D: TRBD1
DNA: TGTGCCAGCAGCTTGTTTACCGACAGGGAGAACACTGAAGCTTTCTTT
CDR3: CASSLFTDRENTEAFF

V: TRBV19
J: TRBJ2-3
size: .
D: .
DNA: TGTGCCAGTAGTACAGGTCCAGAGACAGATACGCAGTATTTT
CDR3: CASSTGPETDTQYF

V: TRBV6-8
J: TRBJ1-2
size: few
D: .
DNA: TGTGCCAGCAGTTACGACAGGAACTATGGCTACACCTTC
CDR3: CASSYDRNYGYTF